This T cell receptor beta chain was recovered during a study of blood T cells in healthy people across ages. In germline, CDR1 is LGHDT, CDR2 YNNKEL (reference sequence). The CDR3 extends over 13 amino acids. V was trimmed by 7 bases and J by 2 bases, leaving 10 bases between them. There are a few counts of this clonotype. Its target is not known. A J-beta primer mix and a sample-barcoded 5' primer were used in a second PCR of about 6 to 12 cycles. TCRdb reprocessed the 5' RACE reads via MiXCR and lists one record per CDR3 protein. The repertoire holds more than 650,000 distinct CDR3 sequences, 22% seen once, with 22% in the top ten. General study points: The study found TCR beta diversity correlated strongly with naive T cell percentage.

This sequence originates from a man between 65 and 85 years old in good health. The rearrangement joins TRBV3-1 to TRBJ2-3, with D possibly TRBD2 on 5 matching bases. Sequencing was done on a sample of blood. CDR3 region: CASKFGVTDTQYF. CDR3 bases: TGTGCCAGCAAGTTCGGGGTCACAGATACGCAGTATTTT.